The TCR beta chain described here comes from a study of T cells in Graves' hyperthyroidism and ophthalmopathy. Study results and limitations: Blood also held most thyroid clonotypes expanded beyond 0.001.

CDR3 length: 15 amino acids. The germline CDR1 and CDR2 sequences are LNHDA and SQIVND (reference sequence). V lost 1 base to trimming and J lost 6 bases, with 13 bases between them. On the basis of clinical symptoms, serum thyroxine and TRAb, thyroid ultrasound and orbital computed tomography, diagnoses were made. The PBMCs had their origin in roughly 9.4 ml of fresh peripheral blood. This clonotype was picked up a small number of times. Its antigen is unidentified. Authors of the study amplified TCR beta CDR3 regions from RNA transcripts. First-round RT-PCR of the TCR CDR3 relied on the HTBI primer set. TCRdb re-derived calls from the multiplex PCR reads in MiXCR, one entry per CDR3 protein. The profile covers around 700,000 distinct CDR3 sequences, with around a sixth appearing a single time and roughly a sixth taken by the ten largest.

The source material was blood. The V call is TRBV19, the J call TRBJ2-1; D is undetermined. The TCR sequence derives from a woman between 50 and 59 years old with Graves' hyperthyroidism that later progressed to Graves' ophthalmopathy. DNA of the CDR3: TGTGCCAGTAGTATAGTTCCGACGGAGTTCAATGAGCAGTTCTTC. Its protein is CASSIVPTEFNEQFF.